The entry below gives a single T cell receptor (beta chain) sequence along with its context. Participant-given clinical history determined each cohort assignment. Symptom resolution, clearance, or two negative PCRs marked donors in Cohort 3 as recovered. This specimen belongs to a study of blood T cell repertoires in COVID-19. Study at large: The samples span acute and convalescent COVID-19 from the United States, Italy and Spain.

The length of the CDR3 is 14 residues. V was pared by 0 bases and J by 6 bases, with 12 bases between. The germline V gene has CDR1 SGHKS and CDR2 YYEKEE (reference sequence). Per the original methods: Amplified reference gene primers provided the basis for estimating nucleated cell counts. Assay: immunoSEQ multiplex PCR; the TCRdb copy retains only in-frame clones and omits some. V, J and clone size reflect that table, while D and trimming were determined from the DNA. This table holds 250,000 or so clones, under 90% found once. The chain employs TRBV5-5 and TRBJ1-2, with D uncertain. The sequence was obtained from a man between 60 and 70 years old who had recovered from COVID-19. Input material: PBMCs or T cells enriched from blood (not recorded which). CDR3 region: CASSLEQSRDGYTF. The CDR3 bases are TGTGCCAGCAGCTTGGAGCAGAGCCGGGATGGCTACACCTTC.